The T cell receptor (beta chain) described here comes from a study of blood T cell repertoires in COVID-19. As for the study in general: Samples of COVID-19 (acute and convalescent) were obtained from the United States, Italy and Spain.

The ends lost 3 bases at V and 0 bases at J; junction bases unmatched: 1. This CDR3 spans 15 amino acids. Per the germline V gene, CDR1 is ENHRY and CDR2 is SYGVKD. In the original analysis: From reference gene primer amplification, estimates of nucleated cell counts were derived. TCRdb's copy holds only in-frame clones and misses some; the assay was immunoSEQ multiplex PCR. The V and J calls and clone size are taken from that table; D and trimming were inferred from the DNA. Among roughly 250,000 clones listed, about four fifths were seen once. The gene calls are TRBV10-3 and TRBJ1-4, with 7 positions matching TRBD1. Sequenced sample: peripheral blood. This TCR was recovered from a woman of 80 years or more with acute or convalescent COVID-19. In nucleotides, the CDR3 is TGTGCCATCAGTGAAGGGGGCTCAACTAATGAAAAACTGTTTTTT. This gives the protein CAISEGGSTNEKLFF.